This TCR beta chain was recorded in a study of beta chain features in type 1 diabetes. Expressed TCRB transcripts were sequenced after all isolated RNA was converted to cDNA. Sequenced by immunoSEQ multiplex PCR; TCRdb stores in-frame clones only, minus some. The table lists about 360,000 clones, approximately 12% of them singletons. Cells sorted by CD45RO/CCR7/CD25/CD127/CD95/CD27 comprised CD4+ naive, central memory, regulatory and stem cell-like memory cells. Germline-derived CDR1 and CDR2 are GTSNPN and SVGIG (reference sequence). The CDR3 runs to 14 residues. The genes are TRBV30 and TRBJ2-3; perhaps TRBD2 as D (6 bases). Sequenced: naive CD4+ T cells from blood. This TCR came from a man aged 18-30 years in good health. CDR3 nucleotides: TGTGCGACAAAGACACCGGGGGGCACAGATACGCAGTATTTT. It codes for CATKTPGGTDTQYF.